This TCR beta chain was recovered during a study of response to subunit inactivated influenza vaccine. MiXCR, run by TCRdb on the RT-PCR reads, gives a single entry per CDR3 protein. The table records about 570,000 distinct CDR3 sequences, approximately 11% of them present only once. This clonotype was detected many times. The CDR3 loop spans 15 amino acids. Germline V CDR1 and CDR2: LGHNA, YSLEER. V lost 4 bases and J 0 bases, leaving 12 bases between the germline ends. These data also featured in a second study, about T cells expressing NK-cell markers. That source adds: Scientists made TCR beta cDNA using 5'RACE template switching with UMIs.

This chain joins TRBV4-3 and TRBJ1-1; D is possibly TRBD1 (5 bases). The sequence derives from a man in his forties or fifties who received an inactivated influenza vaccine. Material: PBMCs from blood, obtained on the day of vaccination. This chain's CDR3 is CASSRKTVMNTEAFF. DNA of the CDR3: TGCGCCAGCAGCCGGAAGACAGTCATGAACACTGAAGCTTTCTTT.